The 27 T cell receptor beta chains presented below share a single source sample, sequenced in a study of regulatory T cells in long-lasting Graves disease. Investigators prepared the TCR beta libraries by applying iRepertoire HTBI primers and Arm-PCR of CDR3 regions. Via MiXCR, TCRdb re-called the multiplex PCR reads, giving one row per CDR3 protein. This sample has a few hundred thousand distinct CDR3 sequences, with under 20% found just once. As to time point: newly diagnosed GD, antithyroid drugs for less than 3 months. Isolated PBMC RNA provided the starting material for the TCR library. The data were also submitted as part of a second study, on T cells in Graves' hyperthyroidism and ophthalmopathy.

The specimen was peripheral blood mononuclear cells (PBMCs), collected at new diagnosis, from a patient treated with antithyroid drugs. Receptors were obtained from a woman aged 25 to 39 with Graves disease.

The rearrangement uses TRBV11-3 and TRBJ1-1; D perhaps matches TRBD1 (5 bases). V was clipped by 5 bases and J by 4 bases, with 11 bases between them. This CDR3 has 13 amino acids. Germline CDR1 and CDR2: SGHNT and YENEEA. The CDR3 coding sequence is TGTGCCAGCAGCGGCGGGCAGGGCACTGAAGCTTTCTTT. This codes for CASSGGQGTEAFF. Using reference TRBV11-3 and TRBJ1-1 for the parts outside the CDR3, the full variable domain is EAGVVQSPRYKIIEKKQPVAFWCNPISGHNTLYWYLQNLGQGPELLIRYENEEAVDDSQLPKDRFSAERLKGVDSTLKIQPAELGDSAVYLCASSGGQGTEAFFGQGTRLTVV.

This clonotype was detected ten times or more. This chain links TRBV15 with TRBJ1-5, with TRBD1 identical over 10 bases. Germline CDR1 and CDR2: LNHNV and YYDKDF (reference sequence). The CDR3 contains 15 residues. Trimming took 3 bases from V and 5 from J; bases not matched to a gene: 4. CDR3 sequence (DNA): TGTGCCACCAGCAGTGATGGACAGGGGGATCAGCCCCAGCATTTT. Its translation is CATSSDGQGDQPQHF.

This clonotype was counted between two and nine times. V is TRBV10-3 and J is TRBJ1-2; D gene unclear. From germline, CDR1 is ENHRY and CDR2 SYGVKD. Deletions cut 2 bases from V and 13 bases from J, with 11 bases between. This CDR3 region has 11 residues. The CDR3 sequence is CAISEPGLVTF. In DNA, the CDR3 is TGTGCCATCAGTGAGCCGGGCCTGGTCACCTTC.

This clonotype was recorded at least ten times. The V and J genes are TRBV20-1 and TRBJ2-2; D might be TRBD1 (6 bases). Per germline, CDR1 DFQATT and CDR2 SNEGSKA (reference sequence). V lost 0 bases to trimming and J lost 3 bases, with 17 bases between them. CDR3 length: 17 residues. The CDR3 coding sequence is TGCAGTGCTAGAGATAACCCGGGGAAGGGGGACACCGGGGAGCTGTTTTTT. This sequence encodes CSARDNPGKGDTGELFF.

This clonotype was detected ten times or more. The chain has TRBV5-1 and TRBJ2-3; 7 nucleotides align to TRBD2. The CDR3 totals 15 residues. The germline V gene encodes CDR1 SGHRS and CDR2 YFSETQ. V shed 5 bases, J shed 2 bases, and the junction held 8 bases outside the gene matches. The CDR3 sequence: CASRETSSITDTQYF. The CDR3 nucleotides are TGCGCCAGCAGAGAGACTAGCAGCATCACAGATACGCAGTATTTT. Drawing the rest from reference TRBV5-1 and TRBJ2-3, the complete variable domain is KAGVTQTPRYLIKTRGQQVTLSCSPISGHRSVSWYQQTPGQGLQFLFEYFSETQRNKGNFPGRFSGRQFSNSRSEMNVSTLELGDSALYLCASRETSSITDTQYFGPGTRLTVL.

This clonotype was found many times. Here the CDR3 DNA reads TGTGCCAGCAGGAGACAGGGGGCTACTGAAGCTTTCTTT. It specifies CASRRQGATEAFF. The chain is built from TRBV6-1 and TRBJ1-1; TRBD1 aligns across 10 bases. Germline lookup yields CDR1 MNHNS and CDR2 SASEGT. The CDR3 runs to 13 residues. The junction had 3 bases not matched to a gene; V was cut back by 6 bases and J by 5 bases.

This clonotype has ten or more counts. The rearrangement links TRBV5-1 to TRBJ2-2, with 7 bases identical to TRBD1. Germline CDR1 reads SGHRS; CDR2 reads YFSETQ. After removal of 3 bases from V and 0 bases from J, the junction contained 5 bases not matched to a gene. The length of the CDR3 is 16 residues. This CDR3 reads CASSSGTVSNTGELFF. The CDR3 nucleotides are TGCGCCAGCAGCTCGGGGACAGTATCGAACACCGGGGAGCTGTTTTTT.

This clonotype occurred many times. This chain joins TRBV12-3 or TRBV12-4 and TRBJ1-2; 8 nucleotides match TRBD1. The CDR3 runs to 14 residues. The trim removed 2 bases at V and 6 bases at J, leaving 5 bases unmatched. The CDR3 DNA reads TGTGCCAGCAGTTTACGGCAGGGGGCGGATGGCTACACCTTC. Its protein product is CASSLRQGADGYTF.

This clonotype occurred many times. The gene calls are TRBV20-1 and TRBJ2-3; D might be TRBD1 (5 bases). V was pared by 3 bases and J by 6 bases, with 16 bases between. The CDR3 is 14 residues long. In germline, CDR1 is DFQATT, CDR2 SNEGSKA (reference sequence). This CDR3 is CSASLGLEADTQYF. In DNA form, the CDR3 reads TGCAGTGCTAGTTTGGGGCTAGAAGCGGATACGCAGTATTTT.

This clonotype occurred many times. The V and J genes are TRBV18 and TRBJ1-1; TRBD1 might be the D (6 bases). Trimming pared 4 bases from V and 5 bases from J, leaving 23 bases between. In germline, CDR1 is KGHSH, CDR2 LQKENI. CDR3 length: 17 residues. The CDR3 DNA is TGTGCCAGCTCACGGGCCGTTAATTCGGGAGGGGGAACTGAAGCTTTCTTT. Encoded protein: CASSRAVNSGGGTEAFF.

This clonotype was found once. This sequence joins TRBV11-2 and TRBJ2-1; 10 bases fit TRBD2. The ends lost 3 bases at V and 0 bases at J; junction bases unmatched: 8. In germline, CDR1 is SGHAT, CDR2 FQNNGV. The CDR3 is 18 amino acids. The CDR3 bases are TGTGCCAGCAGCTTCCGTAGCGGGAGGACCTTCTCCTACAATGAGCAGTTCTTC. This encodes CASSFRSGRTFSYNEQFF.

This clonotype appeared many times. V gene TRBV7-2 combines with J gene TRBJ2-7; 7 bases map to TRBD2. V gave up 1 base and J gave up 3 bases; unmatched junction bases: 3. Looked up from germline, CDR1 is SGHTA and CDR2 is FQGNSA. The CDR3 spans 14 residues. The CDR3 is CASSLGLARYEQYF. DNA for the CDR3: TGTGCCAGCAGCTTAGGACTAGCTCGCTACGAGCAGTACTTC.

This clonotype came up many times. CDR3 protein: CSASPDSYEQYF. CDR3 nucleotide sequence: TGCAGTGCTAGCCCCGACTCCTACGAGCAGTACTTC. This chain links TRBV20-1 with TRBJ2-7, with no clear D. This CDR3 spans 12 amino acids. V shed 3 bases and J shed 0 bases, with 6 bases lying between them. In germline, CDR1 is DFQATT, CDR2 SNEGSKA (reference sequence).

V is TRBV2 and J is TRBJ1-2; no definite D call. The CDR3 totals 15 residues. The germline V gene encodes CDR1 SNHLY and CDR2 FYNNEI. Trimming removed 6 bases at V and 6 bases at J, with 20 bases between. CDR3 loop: CASSQGSTATNGYTF. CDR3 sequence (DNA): TGTGCCAGCAGCCAAGGAAGCACAGCAACTAATGGCTACACCTTC.

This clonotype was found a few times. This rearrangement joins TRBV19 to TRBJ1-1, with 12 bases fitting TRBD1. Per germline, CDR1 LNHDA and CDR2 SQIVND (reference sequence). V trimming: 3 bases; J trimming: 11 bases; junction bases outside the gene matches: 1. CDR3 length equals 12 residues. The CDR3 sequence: CASSIGTGGAFF. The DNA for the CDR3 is TGTGCCAGTAGTATTGGGACAGGGGGCGCTTTCTTT.

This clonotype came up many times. The DNA of the CDR3 is TGTGCCAGCAGCTTCCAGGGGCAAGAGACCCAGTACTTC. Protein: CASSFQGQETQYF. The V and J genes are TRBV5-5 and TRBJ2-5; D possibly corresponds to TRBD1 (6 bases). The CDR3 extends over 13 amino acids. Trimming removed 2 bases at V and 2 bases at J, with 7 bases between. CDR1 is SGHKS and CDR2 is YYEKEE in the germline V gene (reference sequence).

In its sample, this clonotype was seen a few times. The CDR3 region has the DNA TGCGCCAGCAGCTTGTGGGGGGAAGCTTACACTGAAGCTTTCTTT. This sequence encodes CASSLWGEAYTEAFF. The chain is built from TRBV5-1 and TRBJ1-1; D is perhaps TRBD1 (5 bases). CDR3 length: 15 residues. Germline-derived CDR1 and CDR2 are SGHRS and YFSETQ. Trimming took off 1 base at V and 3 bases at J, with 13 bases between the two ends.

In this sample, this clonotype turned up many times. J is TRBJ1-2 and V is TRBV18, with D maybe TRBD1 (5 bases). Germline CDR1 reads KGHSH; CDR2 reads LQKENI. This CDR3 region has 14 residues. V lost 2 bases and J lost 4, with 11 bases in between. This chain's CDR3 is CASSPGGEPYGYTF. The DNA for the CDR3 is TGTGCCAGCTCACCAGGGGGGGAACCCTATGGCTACACCTTC.

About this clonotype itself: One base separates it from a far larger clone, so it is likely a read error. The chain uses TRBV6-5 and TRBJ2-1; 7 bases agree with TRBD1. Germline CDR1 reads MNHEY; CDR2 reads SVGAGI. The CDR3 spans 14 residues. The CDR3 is CASRYSTGNNEQFF. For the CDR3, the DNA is TGTGCCAGCAGATACTCGACAGGGAACAATGAGCAGTTCTTC.

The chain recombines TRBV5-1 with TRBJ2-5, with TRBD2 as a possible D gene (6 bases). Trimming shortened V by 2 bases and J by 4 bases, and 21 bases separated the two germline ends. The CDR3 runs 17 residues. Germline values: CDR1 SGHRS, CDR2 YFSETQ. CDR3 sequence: CASSFRILGEAAETQYF. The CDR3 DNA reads TGCGCCAGCAGCTTTAGGATCCTTGGGGAGGCGGCAGAGACCCAGTACTTC.

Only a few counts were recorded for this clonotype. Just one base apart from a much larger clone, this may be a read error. CDR3 sequence: CASSSREPTEISYNERFF. DNA of the CDR3: TGTGCCAGCAGTTCTCGCGAACCCACAGAAATCTCCTACAATGAGCGGTTCTTC. The V call is TRBV6-2 or TRBV6-3, the J call TRBJ2-1; D remains ambiguous. Germline V gene sequence: CDR1 MNHEY, CDR2 SVGEGT. The CDR3 consists of 18 residues.

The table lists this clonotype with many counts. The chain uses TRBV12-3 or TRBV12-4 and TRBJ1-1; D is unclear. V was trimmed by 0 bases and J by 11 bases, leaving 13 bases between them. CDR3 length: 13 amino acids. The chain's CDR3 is CASSLAGYGPAFF. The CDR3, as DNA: TGTGCCAGCAGTTTAGCAGGATACGGGCCGGCTTTCTTT.

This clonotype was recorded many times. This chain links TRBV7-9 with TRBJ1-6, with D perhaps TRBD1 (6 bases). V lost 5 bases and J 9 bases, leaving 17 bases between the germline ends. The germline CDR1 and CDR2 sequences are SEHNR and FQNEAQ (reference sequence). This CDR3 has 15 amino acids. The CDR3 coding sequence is TGTGCCAGCAGCCCAAATTTGGGGGGCGGTTCACCCCTCCACTTT. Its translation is CASSPNLGGGSPLHF.

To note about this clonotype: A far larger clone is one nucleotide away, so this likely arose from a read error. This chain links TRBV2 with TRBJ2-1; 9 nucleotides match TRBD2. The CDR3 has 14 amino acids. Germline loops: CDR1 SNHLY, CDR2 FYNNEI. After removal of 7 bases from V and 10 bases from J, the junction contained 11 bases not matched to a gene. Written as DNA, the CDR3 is TGTGCCAGCACCGTACAGCGGGGGGACTACGAGCAGTTCTTC. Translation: CASTVQRGDYEQFF.

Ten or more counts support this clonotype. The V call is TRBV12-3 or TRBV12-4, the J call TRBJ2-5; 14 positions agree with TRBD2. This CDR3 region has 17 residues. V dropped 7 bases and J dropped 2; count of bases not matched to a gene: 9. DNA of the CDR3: TGTGCCAGCACCTTGACTAGCGGGGGGGGATTACAAGAGACCCAGTACTTC. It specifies CASTLTSGGGLQETQYF.

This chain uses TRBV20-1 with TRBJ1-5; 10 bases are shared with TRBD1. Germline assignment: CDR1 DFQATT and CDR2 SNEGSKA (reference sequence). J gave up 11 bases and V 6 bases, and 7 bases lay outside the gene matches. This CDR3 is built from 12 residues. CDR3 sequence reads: CSAGTGDRAQHF. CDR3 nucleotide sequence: TGCAGTGCCGGGACAGGGGATCGAGCCCAGCATTTT.

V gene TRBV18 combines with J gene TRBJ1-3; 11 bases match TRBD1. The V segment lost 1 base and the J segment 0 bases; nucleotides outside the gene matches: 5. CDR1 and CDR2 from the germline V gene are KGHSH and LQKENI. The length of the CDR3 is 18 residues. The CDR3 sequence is CASSPRDRGTRSGNTIYF. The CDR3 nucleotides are TGTGCCAGCTCACCACGGGACAGGGGGACTCGCTCTGGAAACACCATATATTTT. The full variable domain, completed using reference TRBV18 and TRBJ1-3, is NAGVMQNPRHLVRRRGQEARLRCSPMKGHSHVYWYRQLPEEGLKFMVYLQKENIIDESGMPKERFSAEFPKEGPSILRIQQVVRGDSAAYFCASSPRDRGTRSGNTIYFGEGSWLTVV.